Listed here are 13 T cell receptor beta chains from one sample, sequenced in a study of cytomegalovirus exposure and HLA in healthy donors. The study ran its PCR with 60 Vbeta and 13 Jbeta primers. Assay used: immunoSEQ multiplex PCR; TCRdb lists only in-frame clones, some missing. The repertoire holds approximately 190,000 clones, with over 75% as singletons. Sequencing was carried out using PBMCs. The receptors were gathered from a man over 45 in good health and CMV-seronegative.

The CDR3 reads CASSPSGGGYSGYTF. For the CDR3, the DNA is TGTGCCAGCTCACCATCAGGGGGCGGGTATAGTGGCTACACCTTC. V and J are TRBV18 and TRBJ1-2; 8 nucleotides align to TRBD1. Germline V lookup: CDR1 KGHSH, CDR2 LQKENI. The CDR3 runs to 15 residues. V lost 2 bases to trimming and J lost 7 bases; unmatched junction nucleotides: 9.

The chain combines TRBV18 with TRBJ1-2; 7 bases agree with TRBD1. The germline V gene has CDR1 KGHSH and CDR2 LQKENI. The CDR3 has 13 amino acids. Trimming removed 8 bases from V and 8 bases from J; junction bases left unmatched: 11. CDR3 sequence (DNA): TGTGCCAGCGGGGACAGAGACTTGGGAGGCTACACCTTC. It yields the protein CASGDRDLGGYTF.

V and J are TRBV5-1 and TRBJ2-4; TRBD1 is a possible D gene (6 bases). This CDR3 is built from 14 residues. Germline CDR1 and CDR2: SGHRS and YFSETQ. V was clipped by 2 bases and J by 4 bases, with 10 bases between them. The CDR3 DNA is TGCGCCAGCAGCTTAGGGGGAAATAAAAACATTCAGTACTTC. The encoded protein is CASSLGGNKNIQYF.

The chain links TRBV5-1 to TRBJ2-4, with D tentatively TRBD2 (5 bases). This CDR3 has 16 amino acids. V lost 4 bases, J lost 3 bases, and 17 bases lay in between. Germline V gene sequence: CDR1 SGHRS, CDR2 YFSETQ. CDR3 nucleotides: TGCGCCAGCAGCAGCTGGTCCGGGGTGGGCAAAAACATTCAGTACTTC. It translates to CASSSWSGVGKNIQYF.

The V and J genes are TRBV29-1 and TRBJ2-2; no clear D gene. Trimming took off 7 bases at V and 2 bases at J, with 8 bases between the two ends. Germline V gives CDR1 SQVTM, CDR2 ANQGSEA. The CDR3 contains 12 residues. As DNA, the CDR3 is TGCAGCGCTATTCGTAACACCGGGGAGCTGTTTTTT. Protein product: CSAIRNTGELFF.

V and J are TRBV4-3 and TRBJ2-1; weak D call: TRBD2 (7 bases). This CDR3 contains 17 residues. V lost 0 bases, J lost 10 bases, and 22 bases lay in between. From germline, CDR1 is LGHNA and CDR2 YSLEER. As DNA, the CDR3 is TGCGCCAGCAGCCAAGACGGTAAGGGGGGGGAGTTCCACGAGCAGTTCTTC. Its translation: CASSQDGKGGEFHEQFF.

The chain combines TRBV19 with TRBJ1-2; 7 bases are shared with TRBD1. Germline lookup yields CDR1 LNHDA and CDR2 SQIVND (reference sequence). V dropped 9 bases and J dropped 8; count of bases not matched to a gene: 3. The CDR3 sequence is 10 residues long. CDR3 bases: TGTGCCAGCGGACAGGCCGGCTACACCTTC. It specifies CASGQAGYTF.

Regarding this clone: The identical CDR3 is also encoded by other nucleotide sequences in the sample. The CDR3 spells CASRQGDTQYF. The CDR3 nucleotides are TGTGCCAGCAGACAGGGAGATACGCAGTATTTT. The rearrangement links TRBV6-5 to TRBJ2-3, with a possible D match to TRBD1 (6 bases). Trimming left V 6 bases short and J 5 bases short, with 6 bases between. CDR1 is MNHEY, CDR2 SVGAGI, per germline. This CDR3 has 11 residues.

The rearrangement uses TRBV7-7 and TRBJ2-2; TRBD1 matches at 11 bases. CDR3 length: 15 residues. The junction had 9 bases not matched to a gene; V was cut back by 10 bases and J by 5 bases. Germline lookup yields CDR1 SSHAT and CDR2 FNYEAQ (reference sequence). CDR3 in amino acids: CAITPGQGGTGELFF. The CDR3 bases are TGTGCCATTACCCCGGGACAGGGGGGGACCGGGGAGCTGTTTTTT.

This chain links TRBV9 with TRBJ1-1; D is undetermined. The CDR3 is made up of 13 amino acids. The germline V and J ends were trimmed by 3 bases and 8 bases, with 14 bases remaining between them. Germline assignment: CDR1 SGDLS and CDR2 YYNGEE. CDR3 sequence reads: CASSDGSEVEAFF. The DNA for the CDR3 is TGTGCCAGCAGCGATGGGTCCGAGGTCGAAGCTTTCTTT. Looking up the rest from reference TRBV9 and TRBJ1-1 gives the full variable domain: DSGVTQTPKHLITATGQRVTLRCSPRSGDLSVYWYQQSLDQGLQFLIQYYNGEERAKGNILERFSAQQFPDLHSELNLSSLELGDSALYFCASSDGSEVEAFFGQGTRLTVV.

This chain links TRBV19 with TRBJ1-1; TRBD1 matches 8 bases. Germline CDR1 reads LNHDA; CDR2 reads SQIVND (reference sequence). The CDR3 loop spans 15 amino acids. Trimming took 1 base from V and 5 from J; bases not matched to a gene: 6. The DNA for the CDR3 is TGTGCCAGTAGTATAGGGACAGGGACGTCAACTGAAGCTTTCTTT. It encodes CASSIGTGTSTEAFF.

This clone was detected only a few times. The J gene is TRBJ1-1, the V gene TRBV9; 9 bases line up with TRBD1. Germline V gene sequence: CDR1 SGDLS, CDR2 YYNGEE. V lost 3 bases, J lost 4 bases, and 7 bases stayed unmatched. This CDR3 contains 15 residues. The CDR3 coding sequence is TGTGCCAGCAGCGCCGGACAGGGGAGAATCACTGAAGCTTTCTTT. Its protein product is CASSAGQGRITEAFF.

The table lists this clone with a count of one. The V gene is TRBV7-9, the J gene TRBJ1-3, with TRBD1 as a possible D gene (5 bases). Germline V gives CDR1 SEHNR, CDR2 FQNEAQ (reference sequence). The CDR3 covers 13 residues. V was clipped by 3 bases and J by 6 bases, with 9 bases between them. The CDR3 region is CASSLDKANTIYF. DNA of the CDR3: TGTGCCAGCAGCTTGGACAAGGCAAACACCATATATTTT.